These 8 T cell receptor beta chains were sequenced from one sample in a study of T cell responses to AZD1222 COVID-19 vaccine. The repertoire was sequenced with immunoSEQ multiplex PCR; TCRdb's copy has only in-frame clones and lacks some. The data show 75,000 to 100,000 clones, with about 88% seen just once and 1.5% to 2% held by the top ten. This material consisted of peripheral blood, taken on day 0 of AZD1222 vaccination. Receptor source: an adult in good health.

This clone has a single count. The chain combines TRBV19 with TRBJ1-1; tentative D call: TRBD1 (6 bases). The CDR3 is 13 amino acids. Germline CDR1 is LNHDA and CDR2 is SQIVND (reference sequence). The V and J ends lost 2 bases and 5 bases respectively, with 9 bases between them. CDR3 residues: CASSILGGTEAFF. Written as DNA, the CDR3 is TGTGCCAGTAGTATACTAGGGGGGACTGAAGCTTTCTTT. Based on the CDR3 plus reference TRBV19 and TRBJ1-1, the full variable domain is DGGITQSPKYLFRKEGQNVTLSCEQNLNHDAMYWYRQDPGQGLRLIYYSQIVNDFQKGDIAEGYSVSREKKESFPLTVTSAQKNPTAFYLCASSILGGTEAFFGQGTRLTVV.

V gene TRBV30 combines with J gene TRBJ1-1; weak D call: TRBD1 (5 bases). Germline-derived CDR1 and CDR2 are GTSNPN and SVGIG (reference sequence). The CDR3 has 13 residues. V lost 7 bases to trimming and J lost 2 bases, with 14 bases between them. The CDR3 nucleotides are TGTGCCTCTGGAGCGGGGCTCAACACTGAAGCTTTCTTT. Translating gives CASGAGLNTEAFF.

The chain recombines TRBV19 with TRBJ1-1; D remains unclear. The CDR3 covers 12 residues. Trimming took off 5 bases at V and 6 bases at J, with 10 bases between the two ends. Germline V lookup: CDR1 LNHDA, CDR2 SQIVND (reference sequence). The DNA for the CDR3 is TGTGCCAGTAGTTTTCATGGGTCTGAAGCTTTCTTT. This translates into CASSFHGSEAFF.

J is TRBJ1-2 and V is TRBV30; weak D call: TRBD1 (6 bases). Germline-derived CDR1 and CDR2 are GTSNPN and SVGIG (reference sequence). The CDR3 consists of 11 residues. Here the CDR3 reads CALGQLYGYTF. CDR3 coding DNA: TGTGCACTCGGACAGCTCTATGGCTACACCTTC.

CDR3 sequence reads: CASSQRLGIGNQPQHF. The CDR3 coding sequence is TGCGCCAGCAGCCAGAGGCTGGGAATTGGCAATCAGCCCCAGCATTTT. J is TRBJ1-5 and V is TRBV4-3, with unresolved D. CDR1 is LGHNA and CDR2 is YSLEER in the germline V gene. V lost 3 bases and J lost 2, with 14 bases in between. The CDR3 extends over 16 amino acids.

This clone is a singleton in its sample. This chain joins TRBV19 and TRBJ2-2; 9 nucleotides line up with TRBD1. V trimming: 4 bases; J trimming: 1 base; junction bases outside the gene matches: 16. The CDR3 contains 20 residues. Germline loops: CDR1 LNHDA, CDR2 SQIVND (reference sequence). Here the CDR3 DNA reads TGTGCCAGTAGTACCTGGTACGAGACAGGGGGTGAAAGGAACACCGGGGAGCTGTTTTTT. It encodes CASSTWYETGGERNTGELFF.

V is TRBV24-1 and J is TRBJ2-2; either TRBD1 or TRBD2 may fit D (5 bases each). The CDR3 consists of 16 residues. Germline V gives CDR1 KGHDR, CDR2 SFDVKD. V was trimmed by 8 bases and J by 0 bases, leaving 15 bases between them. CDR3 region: CATTGGETANTGELFF. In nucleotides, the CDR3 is TGTGCCACCACCGGAGGCGAGACAGCGAACACCGGGGAGCTGTTTTTT.

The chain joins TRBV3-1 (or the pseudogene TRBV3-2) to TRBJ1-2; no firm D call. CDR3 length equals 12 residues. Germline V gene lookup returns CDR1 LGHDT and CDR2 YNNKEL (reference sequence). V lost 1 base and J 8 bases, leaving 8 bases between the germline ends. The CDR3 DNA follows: TGTGCCAGCAGCCAAGTATGGGCGGGCTACACCTTC. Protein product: CASSQVWAGYTF.